Following are 32 T cell receptor beta chains from one sample sequenced in a study of coeliac disease. The protocol was immunoSEQ multiplex PCR, while the TCRdb copy is restricted to in-frame clones and leaves out a portion. Here the sample spans 4,000 to 4,500 clones, under 70% being singletons. General study findings and limits: Control samples showed higher TRB and TRG clonality than intraepithelial and lamina propria samples in active celiac disease.

The antigens of these receptors remain unknown. The sequenced sample was intraepithelial lymphocytes from the gut. Source of these receptors: a woman aged 18-29 years with active celiac disease.

The chain combines TRBV7-9 with TRBJ1-2, with 8 bases lining up with TRBD1. Trimming cost V 1 base and J 11 bases; bases outside gene matches: 6. The CDR3 runs to 13 residues. Germline V gene lookup returns CDR1 SEHNR and CDR2 FQNEAQ (reference sequence). The CDR3 sequence is CASSLGTGPPYTF. DNA for the CDR3: TGTGCCAGCAGCTTAGGGACAGGGCCCCCGTACACCTTC.

This clone was counted between two and nine times. The chain employs TRBV5-1 and TRBJ2-2, with TRBD2 identical over 10 bases. The CDR3 consists of 17 residues. The trim removed 4 bases at V and 5 bases at J, leaving 11 bases unmatched. Germline values: CDR1 SGHRS, CDR2 YFSETQ. CDR3 sequence: CASSLPLAGEWTGELFF. In nucleotides, the CDR3 is TGCGCCAGCAGCCTTCCCCTAGCGGGAGAGTGGACCGGGGAGCTGTTTTTT.

V gene TRBV7-2 combines with J gene TRBJ2-5; 11 nucleotides agree with TRBD1. Per the germline V gene, CDR1 is SGHTA and CDR2 is FQGNSA. The V segment lost 8 bases and the J segment 4 bases; nucleotides outside the gene matches: 3. The CDR3 covers 13 residues. CDR3 amino acids: CASRTGGGETQYF. CDR3 coding DNA: TGTGCCAGCCGGACAGGGGGCGGAGAGACCCAGTACTTC.

The rearrangement joins TRBV9 to TRBJ2-1, with D possibly matching TRBD1 (6 bases). V shed 0 bases and J shed 6 bases, with 10 bases lying between them. The length of the CDR3 is 14 residues. Germline V gene lookup returns CDR1 SGDLS and CDR2 YYNGEE. CDR3 sequence: CASSVGGQRNEQFF. The CDR3 region has the DNA TGTGCCAGCAGCGTAGGGGGACAACGCAATGAGCAGTTCTTC.

V gene TRBV7-9 combines with J gene TRBJ2-3; D might be TRBD2 (6 bases). The CDR3 loop spans 16 amino acids. V was pared by 5 bases and J by 2 bases, with 17 bases between. Germline-derived CDR1 and CDR2 are SEHNR and FQNEAQ (reference sequence). CDR3 sequence: CASSTTLAEFTDTQYF. The CDR3, as DNA: TGTGCCAGCAGCACGACACTAGCTGAATTCACAGATACGCAGTATTTT.

This chain connects TRBV9 to TRBJ2-5; D possibly corresponds to TRBD1 (5 bases). Looked up from germline, CDR1 is SGDLS and CDR2 is YYNGEE. Trimming took off 1 base at V and 1 base at J, with 11 bases between the two ends. The CDR3 is 15 amino acids. CDR3 coding DNA: TGTGCCAGCAGCGTATCCCGTGGGGCCCAAGAGACCCAGTACTTC. Translated: CASSVSRGAQETQYF.

There are a few counts of this clone. The chain recombines TRBV7-9 with TRBJ2-3, with no clear D. Germline loops: CDR1 SEHNR, CDR2 FQNEAQ (reference sequence). CDR3 size: 15 residues. Trimming shortened V by 1 base and J by 6 bases, and 14 bases separated the two germline ends. The CDR3 bases are TGTGCCAGCAGCTTAGGACTCGCGATGGTGGATACGCAGTATTTT. Its translation: CASSLGLAMVDTQYF.

This chain uses TRBV7-9 with TRBJ2-3; no clear D. The germline V gene encodes CDR1 SEHNR and CDR2 FQNEAQ (reference sequence). V lost 3 bases and J 6 bases, leaving 7 bases between the germline ends. CDR3 length equals 12 residues. CDR3 sequence: CASSFTVDTQYF. The CDR3 nucleotides are TGTGCCAGCAGCTTTACAGTTGATACGCAGTATTTT.

This sequence joins TRBV14 and TRBJ1-6; no clear D gene. This CDR3 contains 16 residues. Trimming pared 1 base from V and 6 bases from J, leaving 13 bases between. Germline V CDR1 and CDR2: SGHDN, FVKESK. The CDR3 DNA is TGTGCCAGCAGCCAAGCAGGCTCTTCATTTAATTCACCCCTCCACTTT. Its protein is CASSQAGSSFNSPLHF. Full variable domain (rest looked up from reference TRBV14 and TRBJ1-6): EAGVTQFPSHSVIEKGQTVTLRCDPISGHDNLYWYRRVMGKEIKFLLHFVKESKQDESGMPNNRFLAERTGGTYSTLKVQPAELEDSGVYFCASSQAGSSFNSPLHFGNGTRLTVT.

V and J are TRBV7-6 and TRBJ1-1, with a possible D match to TRBD1 (6 bases). This CDR3 contains 17 residues. Germline CDR1 SGHVS, CDR2 FNYEAQ. V dropped 1 base and J dropped 0 bases, with 15 bases sitting between them. The DNA of the CDR3 is TGTGCCAGCAGCTTAGAAACGGGGGGGCCAATGAACACTGAAGCTTTCTTT. It yields the protein CASSLETGGPMNTEAFF. Drawing the rest from reference TRBV7-6 and TRBJ1-1, the complete variable domain is GAGVSQSPRYKVTKRGQDVALRCDPISGHVSLYWYRQALGQGPEFLTYFNYEAQQDKSGLPNDRFSAERPEGSISTLTIQRTEQRDSAMYRCASSLETGGPMNTEAFFGQGTRLTVV.

V usage is TRBV12-5 and J usage is TRBJ2-5; perhaps TRBD2 as D (6 bases). CDR3 length equals 15 residues. V shed 4 bases and J shed 0 bases, with 12 bases lying between them. Germline values: CDR1 LGHNT, CDR2 FRNRAP. The CDR3: CASGSGLADQETQYF. The CDR3, as DNA: TGTGCTAGTGGTTCAGGATTAGCGGACCAAGAGACCCAGTACTTC.

The chain employs TRBV14 and TRBJ2-3; tentative D call: TRBD1 (5 bases). With 4 bases removed from V and 0 bases from J, the gap between germline ends came to 8 bases. Per germline, CDR1 SGHDN and CDR2 FVKESK. This CDR3 is built from 14 residues. Here the CDR3 DNA reads TGTGCCAGCAGCCGAAGGGGAAGCACAGATACGCAGTATTTT. It yields the protein CASSRRGSTDTQYF.

The rearrangement links TRBV28 to TRBJ2-7; possibly TRBD2 for D (5 bases). CDR1 is MDHEN, CDR2 SYDVKM, per germline. V shed 6 bases and J shed 0 bases, with 18 bases lying between them. The CDR3 covers 16 residues. This CDR3 is CASRPLGEGSSYEQYF. The CDR3 region has the DNA TGTGCCAGCAGACCTCTGGGAGAGGGAAGCTCCTACGAGCAGTACTTC.

The chain uses TRBV4-2 and TRBJ2-3, with TRBD2 identical over 8 bases. CDR3 length equals 16 residues. Germline lookup yields CDR1 LGHNA and CDR2 YNFKEQ. V was pared by 4 bases and J by 6 bases, with 12 bases of the junction left unmatched. The CDR3 DNA follows: TGTGCCAGCAGCCGAACCGGGAGGGCCCCAGCGGATACGCAGTATTTT. Its translation: CASSRTGRAPADTQYF.

J is TRBJ2-1 and V is TRBV4-2; 10 bases are shared with TRBD1. Germline V gene sequence: CDR1 LGHNA, CDR2 YNFKEQ. This CDR3 contains 15 residues. J was trimmed by 7 bases and V by 4 bases; bases with no gene match: 7. CDR3 DNA: TGTGCCAGCAGCCGGGGGGGGACAGGGGAAAATGAGCAGTTCTTC. Encoded protein: CASSRGGTGENEQFF.

This clone was counted between two and nine times. The rearrangement uses TRBV18 and TRBJ2-3; D unclear. CDR1 and CDR2 from the germline V gene are KGHSH and LQKENI. CDR3 length: 15 residues. V was cut by 3 bases and J by 2 bases, with 12 bases left in between. The CDR3 DNA reads as TGTGCCAGCTCACCCGGCGGCATTTTCACAGATACGCAGTATTTT. It encodes CASSPGGIFTDTQYF. Using reference TRBV18 and TRBJ2-3 for the parts outside the CDR3, the full variable domain is NAGVMQNPRHLVRRRGQEARLRCSPMKGHSHVYWYRQLPEEGLKFMVYLQKENIIDESGMPKERFSAEFPKEGPSILRIQQVVRGDSAAYFCASSPGGIFTDTQYFGPGTRLTVL.

The CDR3 sequence: CATGAGGYEQYF. For the CDR3, the DNA is TGTGCCACCGGAGCGGGGGGCTACGAGCAGTACTTC. The chain links TRBV10-3 to TRBJ2-7; TRBD2 agrees at 9 bases. After removal of 10 bases from V and 3 bases from J, the junction contained 4 bases not matched to a gene. Germline V gene data show CDR1 as ENHRY and CDR2 as SYGVKD. CDR3 length: 12 residues.

The chain has TRBV6-4 and TRBJ2-3, with TRBD2 matching 8 bases. The V gene's germline CDR1 is MRHNA and CDR2 SNTAGT. The CDR3 extends over 15 amino acids. J lost 0 bases, V lost 5 bases, and 4 bases had no gene match. For the CDR3, the DNA is TGTGCCAGCAGTCGTACTAGCGGTAGCACAGATACGCAGTATTTT. It is translated as CASSRTSGSTDTQYF.

This clone was seen a few times. V usage is TRBV6-1 and J usage is TRBJ2-7, with a weak D call TRBD1 (5 bases). Trimming took 4 bases from V and 3 from J, leaving 7 bases between them. The CDR3 spans 12 residues. Germline CDR1 and CDR2: MNHNS and SASEGT. As DNA, the CDR3 is TGTGCCAGCAGTGCTACAGGCTACGAGCAGTACTTC. It translates to CASSATGYEQYF.

The V and J genes are TRBV27 and TRBJ2-1; D may be TRBD2 (5 bases). Germline CDR1 and CDR2: MNHEY and SMNVEV (reference sequence). V lost 4 bases, J lost 7 bases, and 11 bases lay in between. The CDR3 covers 13 residues. CDR3 DNA sequence: TGTGCCAGCAGTTCGGCGCGGAGGAATGAGCAGTTCTTC. Translation: CASSSARRNEQFF.

The chain employs TRBV11-3 and TRBJ2-3, with D uncertain. Trimming took 5 bases from V and 4 from J, leaving 7 bases between them. Germline values: CDR1 SGHNT, CDR2 YENEEA. This CDR3 is built from 12 residues. The CDR3 loop reads CASSNSPDTQYF. DNA of the CDR3: TGTGCCAGCAGCAACAGCCCAGATACGCAGTATTTT.

The V and J genes are TRBV19 and TRBJ2-1, with 8 bases lining up with TRBD2. The CDR3 totals 15 residues. J lost 3 bases, V lost 3 bases, and 4 bases had no gene match. Germline V gene data show CDR1 as LNHDA and CDR2 as SQIVND (reference sequence). Here the CDR3 reads CASSILRGGYNEQFF. The CDR3 DNA reads as TGTGCCAGTAGTATCCTCCGGGGGGGCTACAATGAGCAGTTCTTC.

CDR3 sequence: CASSFRGALNPDLTDTQYF. The CDR3 DNA sequence: TGTGCCAGCAGCTTCCGGGGGGCGTTAAACCCCGACCTCACAGATACGCAGTATTTT. The rearrangement links TRBV5-8 to TRBJ2-3, with TRBD2 as a possible D gene (7 bases). Germline lookup yields CDR1 SGHTS and CDR2 YDEGEE. This CDR3 has 19 residues. Trimming cost V 2 bases and J 2 bases, with 24 bases left between them. Together with reference TRBV5-8 and TRBJ2-3, the CDR3 gives the full variable domain: EAGVTQSPTHLIKTRGQQATLRCSPISGHTSVYWYQQALGLGLQFLLWYDEGEERNRGNFPPRFSGRQFPNYSSELNVNALELEDSALYLCASSFRGALNPDLTDTQYFGPGTRLTVL.

By its share, this clone is large. The chain couples TRBV7-2 to TRBJ2-1; D unclear. Germline V CDR1 and CDR2: SGHTA, FQGNSA. V was shortened by 5 bases and J by 3 bases, with 14 bases between the two germline ends. There are 15 residues in the CDR3. Here the CDR3 reads CASSNRVSVYNEQFF. CDR3 nucleotide sequence: TGTGCCAGCAGCAACCGGGTTTCGGTCTACAATGAGCAGTTCTTC.

V and J are TRBV12-5 and TRBJ2-5, with 8 bases lining up with TRBD2. The CDR3 runs to 17 residues. Trimming cost V 9 bases and J 1 base; bases outside gene matches: 16. Per germline, CDR1 LGHNT and CDR2 FRNRAP. The chain's CDR3 is CASRSGAGTSGQETQYF. The CDR3, as DNA: TGTGCTAGCCGATCTGGGGCCGGAACTAGCGGCCAAGAGACCCAGTACTTC.

The J gene is TRBJ2-5, the V gene TRBV14, with 8 bases fitting TRBD2. This CDR3 is 19 amino acids long. After removal of 1 base from V and 2 bases from J, the junction contained 15 bases not matched to a gene. Looked up from germline, CDR1 is SGHDN and CDR2 is FVKESK. CDR3 coding DNA: TGTGCCAGCAGCCAAGTTTACGGGGCGGGGGGACCCCCGCAAGAGACCCAGTACTTC. As protein: CASSQVYGAGGPPQETQYF.

The chain employs TRBV7-2 and TRBJ2-1; weak D call: TRBD1 (6 bases). Germline values: CDR1 SGHTA, CDR2 FQGNSA. Trimming removed 2 bases from V and 10 bases from J, with 18 bases in between. This CDR3 contains 15 residues. The CDR3 spells CASSLSFVGAREQFF. The DNA for the CDR3 is TGTGCCAGCAGCTTAAGTTTCGTGGGGGCACGGGAGCAGTTCTTC. Full variable domain (rest looked up from reference TRBV7-2 and TRBJ2-1): GAGVSQSPSNKVTEKGKDVELRCDPISGHTALYWYRQSLGQGLEFLIYFQGNSAPDKSGLPSDRFSAERTGGSVSTLTIQRTQQEDSAVYLCASSLSFVGAREQFFGPGTRLTVL.

This clone was counted only a few times. DNA for the CDR3: TGTGCCAGCAGACCTCGGACTAGTGCCCCAGATACGCAGTATTTT. Translation gives CASRPRTSAPDTQYF. The V gene is TRBV7-9, the J gene TRBJ2-3; TRBD2 matches at 7 bases. The CDR3 sequence is 15 residues long. From germline, CDR1 is SEHNR and CDR2 FQNEAQ (reference sequence). Trimming cost V 6 bases and J 4 bases; bases outside gene matches: 10.

A word on this clone: This sample includes further DNA sequences coding for the same CDR3. J is TRBJ1-2 and V is TRBV18, with D possibly being TRBD1 (6 bases). This CDR3 contains 15 residues. The V and J ends lost 2 bases and 5 bases respectively, with 15 bases between them. Germline loops: CDR1 KGHSH, CDR2 LQKENI. For the CDR3, the DNA is TGTGCCAGCTCACCAATTGCGGGGGGGGCATATGGCTACACCTTC. It encodes CASSPIAGGAYGYTF.

This chain uses TRBV11-2 with TRBJ2-1, with TRBD2 matching over 13 bases. The CDR3 spans 19 residues. The V gene's germline CDR1 is SGHAT and CDR2 FQNNGV. Trimming took 4 bases from V and 5 from J; bases not matched to a gene: 14. The CDR3 loop reads CASSSITGLAGPPHNEQFF. The CDR3 bases are TGTGCCAGCAGCTCTATAACGGGACTAGCGGGGCCCCCCCACAATGAGCAGTTCTTC. Full variable domain (remainder filled in from reference TRBV11-2 and TRBJ2-1): EAGVAQSPRYKIIEKRQSVAFWCNPISGHATLYWYQQILGQGPKLLIQFQNNGVVDDSQLPKDRFSAERLKGVDSTLKIQPAKLEDSAVYLCASSSITGLAGPPHNEQFFGPGTRLTVL.

V is TRBV27 and J is TRBJ2-2; D gene unclear. Germline CDR1 reads MNHEY; CDR2 reads SMNVEV (reference sequence). Between the trimmed V and J ends, which lost 3 bases and 1 base, there was a span of 6 bases. This CDR3 spans 14 amino acids. The CDR3: CASSFVWNTGELFF. In DNA form, the CDR3 reads TGTGCCAGCAGTTTTGTCTGGAACACCGGGGAGCTGTTTTTT.

CDR3 DNA: TGCAGCGTTCAGGTAGCGAACACCGGGGAGCTGTTTTTT. Translated, it gives CSVQVANTGELFF. The V gene is TRBV29-1, the J gene TRBJ2-2; D gene uncertain. The germline V gene encodes CDR1 SQVTM and CDR2 ANQGSEA. Trimming stripped 5 bases from V and 0 bases from J, with 7 bases between. This CDR3 region has 13 residues.